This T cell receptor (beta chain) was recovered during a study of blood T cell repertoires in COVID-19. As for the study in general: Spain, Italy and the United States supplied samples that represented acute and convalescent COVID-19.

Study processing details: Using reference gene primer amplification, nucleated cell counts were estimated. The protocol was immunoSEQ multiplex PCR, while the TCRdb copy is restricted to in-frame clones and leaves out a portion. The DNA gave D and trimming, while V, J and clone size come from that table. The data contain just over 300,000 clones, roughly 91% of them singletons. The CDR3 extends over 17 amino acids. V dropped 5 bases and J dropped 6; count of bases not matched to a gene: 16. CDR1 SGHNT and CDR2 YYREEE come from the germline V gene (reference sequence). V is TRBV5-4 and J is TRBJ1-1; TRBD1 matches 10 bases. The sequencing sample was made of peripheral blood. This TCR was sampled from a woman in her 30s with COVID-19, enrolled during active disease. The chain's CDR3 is CASSGAAPDRGSPEAFF. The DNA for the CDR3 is TGTGCCAGCAGTGGTGCCGCCCCGGACAGGGGGAGTCCTGAAGCTTTCTTT.